Below, one TCR beta chain is given with its context. This clonotype was counted ten times or more. No antigen is known for it. Base qualities are not at hand, and no much larger clone is one base apart. The record originates from a study of T-cell reconstitution after alpha-beta-depleted transplantation in children listed by TCRdb under 2016. For context, the study as a whole: Using TCR repertoire profiling, the study followed T-cell immune reconstitution in a quantitative way in children after TCRalphabeta/CD19-depleted allogeneic hematopoietic cell transplantation. Here is what the overall study found, with its caveats: Apparently early alphabetaT-cell count recovery about two months after transplant reportedly relied on only several hundred rapidly expanded clones derived from non-depleted graft cells. Over the following months the frequencies of hyperexpanded clones went down, and after one year T-cell counts and TCRbeta diversity were mostly credited to newly produced T cells. The high TCRbeta diversity at day 60 in some patients was ascribed to recipient T cells and intrathymic progenitors that had survived conditioning.

CDR1 and CDR2 are drawn from the germline V gene: MDHEN, SYDVKM. There are 16 amino acids in the CDR3, from cysteine to phenylalanine inclusive. The sequence is cut down to CDR3 DNA, 48 bases in frame from base 1. After removal of 7 bases from V and 3 bases from J, the junction retains 10 bases not matched to a gene. The intended sense of this specimen's treatment or condition label: allogeneic hematopoietic cell transplantation with graft depleted of TCRalphabeta T cells and CD19 B cells. The transplant recipients were children given TCRalphabeta/CD19-depleted allogeneic hematopoietic cell grafts. Library prep was done by PCR. Instrument used: Illumina HiSeq 2500. TCR library preparation used molecular barcoding, with unique molecular identifiers applied to normalize quantification of the TCRbeta repertoire. Starting from the raw public reads, TCRdb applied fastp trimming at Q25, assembled clones with MiXCR and retained in-frame beta chains. Every CDR3 protein is listed once, alongside the most common genes and DNA of its rows. In all, the sample holds 500,000 to 650,000 distinct CDR3 sequences, and 10% to 15% of those were seen once. Over 2% of the sample belongs to the ten largest clones.

This specimen was PBMCs, mostly from graft donor cells, taken 360 days after TCRalphabeta/CD19-depleted stem cell transplant. Recombination linked TRBV28 to TRBJ2-3, with TRBD2 identical over 10 junction bases. The clonotype was recovered from a male patient aged 10 to 17 who had a stem cell transplant for acute myeloid leukemia, so the T cells may come from the graft donor. The CDR3 protein: CASTLRSGRGTDTQYF. Here is the DNA: TGTGCCAGCACCCTAAGGAGCGGGAGGGGTACAGATACGCAGTATTTT. The CDR3, completed at both ends by the reference TRBV28 and TRBJ2-3 genes, gives the full variable domain DVKVTQSSRYLVKRTGEKVFLECVQDMDHENMFWYRQDPGLGLRLIYFSYDVKMKEKGDIPEGYSVSREKKERFSLILESASTNQTSMYLCASTLRSGRGTDTQYFGPGTRLTVL.